Listed below are T cell receptor beta chains from one sample, sequenced in a study of blood T cell repertoires in COVID-19. Only in-frame clones appear in the TCRdb table, and some are missing; sequencing was by immunoSEQ multiplex PCR. The sample consists of about 180,000 clones, approximately 88% of them appearing once. The specimen sequenced was peripheral blood. These receptors were collected from a woman aged 45-59 years with acute or convalescent COVID-19. CDR3s include the opening cysteine and the closing phenylalanine or tryptophan. The D gene is left open where the match is weak. Clone size is not always given. Where it is, it says once, few, many or a class for expanded clones.

length: 12
V: TRBV10-2
J: TRBJ2-7
size: few
D: TRBD1
DNA: TGCGCCAGCAGGAAGGGGGCTGACGAGCAGTACTTC
CDR3: CASRKGADEQYF

length: 13
V: TRBV5-5
J: TRBJ1-1
size: .
D: .
DNA: TGTGCCAGCACTACTTATCGGGGCACTGAAGCTTTCTTT
CDR3: CASTTYRGTEAFF

length: 15
V: TRBV4-2
J: TRBJ1-1
size: .
D: .
DNA: TGTGCCAGCAGCCAAGGGGGACTGTGGGACACTGAAGCTTTCTTT
CDR3: CASSQGGLWDTEAFF

length: 11
V: TRBV1
J: TRBJ2-7
size: .
D: .
DNA: TGCACCAGCAGCCATACCTACGAGCAGTACTTC
CDR3: CTSSHTYEQYF

length: 13
V: TRBV7-9
J: TRBJ1-1
size: .
D: .
DNA: TGTGCCGTCCGCAAGGCAACGGGGACTGAAGCTTTCTTT
CDR3: CAVRKATGTEAFF

length: 15
V: TRBV7-9
J: TRBJ1-3
size: .
D: .
DNA: TGTGCCAGCAGCTTTTGGGGACTCTCTGGAAACACCATATATTTT
CDR3: CASSFWGLSGNTIYF

length: 16
V: TRBV3-1/TRBV3-2
J: TRBJ2-2
size: .
D: TRBD1
DNA: TGTGCCAGCAGCCTCCCACAGGGGGCGGGCACCGGGGAGCTGTTTTTT
CDR3: CASSLPQGAGTGELFF

length: 15
V: TRBV5-5
J: TRBJ1-6
size: .
D: TRBD1
DNA: TGTGCCAGCAGCTTGGGCAGGGGGCACGGTTCACCCCTCCACTTT
CDR3: CASSLGRGHGSPLHF

length: 15
V: TRBV30
J: TRBJ1-1
size: once
D: .
DNA: TGTGCCTGGAAAAACGCAGGGGAGATGGGCACTGAAGCTTTCTTT
CDR3: CAWKNAGEMGTEAFF

length: 15
V: TRBV7-2
J: TRBJ1-5
size: .
D: .
DNA: TGTGCCAGCAGCTTAGATGGGGCACGCAATCAGCCCCAGCATTTT
CDR3: CASSLDGARNQPQHF

length: 17
V: TRBV7-9
J: TRBJ1-4
size: .
D: .
DNA: TGTGCCAGCAGCTTAGGATTTGCGACATCCTCGAATGAAAAACTGTTTTTT
CDR3: CASSLGFATSSNEKLFF

length: 13
V: TRBV30
J: TRBJ1-2
size: .
D: TRBD1
DNA: TGTGCCTGGAGTTATGGGACAGGGGCCGGCTACACCTTC
CDR3: CAWSYGTGAGYTF

length: 13
V: TRBV6-5
J: TRBJ2-5
size: .
D: .
DNA: TGTGCCAGCAGTACCGACAGGAGAGAGACCCAGTACTTC
CDR3: CASSTDRRETQYF

length: 15
V: TRBV27
J: TRBJ1-5
size: .
D: TRBD1
DNA: TGTGCCAGCAGTTTCCAGGGGGAGGGCAATCAGCCCCAGCATTTT
CDR3: CASSFQGEGNQPQHF

length: 15
V: TRBV30
J: TRBJ2-1
size: .
D: TRBD1
DNA: TGTGCCTGGAGTGTGGCCGGGACAGGGGGTAATGAGCAGTTCTTC
CDR3: CAWSVAGTGGNEQFF

length: 14
V: TRBV7-2
J: TRBJ1-5
size: .
D: .
DNA: TGTGCCAGCAGCTTAGATCGTAGCAATCAGCCCCAGCATTTT
CDR3: CASSLDRSNQPQHF

length: 16
V: TRBV18
J: TRBJ2-3
size: .
D: TRBD2
DNA: TGTGCCAGCTCAACGGGGACTAGCGGGGGCACAGATACGCAGTATTTT
CDR3: CASSTGTSGGTDTQYF

length: 15
V: TRBV4-2
J: TRBJ2-7
size: .
D: TRBD2
DNA: TGTGCCAGCAGCCTTGGACTAGCGGGGAACTACGAGCAGTACTTC
CDR3: CASSLGLAGNYEQYF

length: 12
V: TRBV14
J: TRBJ2-1
size: .
D: .
DNA: TGTGCCAGCAGCCAGCGATTCTATGAGCAGTTCTTC
CDR3: CASSQRFYEQFF

length: 14
V: TRBV6-5
J: TRBJ1-2
size: .
D: TRBD1
DNA: TGTGCCAGCAGCCGACAGGGGTCCAACTATGGCTACACCTTC
CDR3: CASSRQGSNYGYTF

length: 13
V: TRBV7-9
J: TRBJ2-3
size: .
D: .
DNA: TGTGCCAGCAGCGAAGGGGTCACAGATACGCAGTATTTT
CDR3: CASSEGVTDTQYF

length: 15
V: TRBV5-1
J: TRBJ1-3
size: .
D: .
DNA: TGCGCCAGCAGGTTACAGACAGACTCTGGAAACACCATATATTTT
CDR3: CASRLQTDSGNTIYF

length: 16
V: TRBV19
J: TRBJ2-7
size: .
D: TRBD2
DNA: TGTGCCAGTAGTCCTACCACCGGGACTAGCCGCTACGAGCAGTACTTC
CDR3: CASSPTTGTSRYEQYF

length: 17
V: TRBV11-3
J: TRBJ1-4
size: .
D: TRBD1
DNA: TGTGCCAGCAGCTTAGGAACTCCGGGGACAGGGCTTGGAAAACTGTTTTTT
CDR3: CASSLGTPGTGLGKLFF

length: 16
V: TRBV10-3
J: TRBJ2-1
size: .
D: TRBD2
DNA: TGTGCCATCAGTGGGGCGGGAGGGCACTCCTACAATGAGCAGTTCTTC
CDR3: CAISGAGGHSYNEQFF

length: 13
V: TRBV7-8
J: TRBJ1-1
size: .
D: TRBD1
DNA: TGTGCCAGCAGCTTCGACCGAGAACAGGGGGCTTTCTTT
CDR3: CASSFDREQGAFF

length: 13
V: TRBV10-3
J: TRBJ1-5
size: .
D: .
DNA: TGTGCCATCAGTGAGTCTACAGGTCAGCCCCAGCATTTT
CDR3: CAISESTGQPQHF

length: 14
V: TRBV7-9
J: TRBJ1-5
size: .
D: .
DNA: TGTGCCAGCAGCCCTAACAGGAATAATCAGCCCCAGCATTTT
CDR3: CASSPNRNNQPQHF

length: 13
V: TRBV12-3/TRBV12-4
J: TRBJ2-7
size: .
D: .
DNA: TGTGCCAGCAGTTTACGTACAGCCTACGAGCAGTACTTC
CDR3: CASSLRTAYEQYF

length: 12
V: TRBV5-6
J: TRBJ2-7
size: .
D: .
DNA: TGTGCCAGCAGCTTATTACACTACGAGCAGTACTTC
CDR3: CASSLLHYEQYF

length: 15
V: TRBV29-1
J: TRBJ1-2
size: few
D: .
DNA: TGCAGCGTTGAGATTTTGAGGGGGTTTAGGCATGGCTACACCTTC
CDR3: CSVEILRGFRHGYTF

length: 15
V: TRBV27
J: TRBJ2-3
size: .
D: .
DNA: TGTGCCAGCAGTTTTCAGGGCTACCCCACAGATACGCAGTATTTT
CDR3: CASSFQGYPTDTQYF

length: 15
V: TRBV5-6
J: TRBJ2-7
size: .
D: TRBD1
DNA: TGTGCCAGCAGCTCAACCTCGGGACAGGGAGGGGAGCAGTACTTC
CDR3: CASSSTSGQGGEQYF

length: 15
V: TRBV3-1/TRBV3-2
J: TRBJ2-7
size: few
D: .
DNA: TGTGCCAGCAGCCAAGACAGCCAGGGGTTATACGAGCAGTACTTC
CDR3: CASSQDSQGLYEQYF

length: 15
V: TRBV7-9
J: TRBJ1-3
size: .
D: .
DNA: TGTGCCAGCAGCTTAACGGTTCTCTCTGGAAACACCATATATTTT
CDR3: CASSLTVLSGNTIYF

length: 15
V: TRBV6-5
J: TRBJ1-1
size: .
D: .
DNA: TGTGCCAGCACCCCTTGGCGGTTTTTGAGCACTGAAGCTTTCTTT
CDR3: CASTPWRFLSTEAFF

length: 15
V: TRBV18
J: TRBJ2-5
size: .
D: TRBD1
DNA: TGTGCCAGCTCACCCCGGGACAGGAGCCAAGAGACCCAGTACTTC
CDR3: CASSPRDRSQETQYF

length: 13
V: TRBV6-6
J: TRBJ2-7
size: .
D: .
DNA: TGTGCCAGCAGTTTAAGGCAGGTGATCGAGCAGTACTTC
CDR3: CASSLRQVIEQYF

length: 15
V: TRBV19
J: TRBJ1-5
size: .
D: .
DNA: TGTGCCAGTAGTCCTGACGGTCTAATCGGGCAGCCCCAGCATTTT
CDR3: CASSPDGLIGQPQHF

length: 13
V: TRBV4-1
J: TRBJ2-1
size: .
D: .
DNA: TGCGCCAGCAGCCAAGTACGGGGAAATGAGCAGTTCTTC
CDR3: CASSQVRGNEQFF

length: 14
V: TRBV5-1
J: TRBJ1-5
size: .
D: TRBD1
DNA: TGCGCCAGCAGCTTGGGGGACAGGGATCAGCCCCAGCATTTT
CDR3: CASSLGDRDQPQHF

length: 14
V: TRBV19
J: TRBJ1-2
size: once
D: TRBD1
DNA: TGTGCCAGTCATAAGGGACAGGGAAACTATGGCTACACCTTC
CDR3: CASHKGQGNYGYTF

length: 13
V: TRBV5-5
J: TRBJ2-7
size: .
D: .
DNA: TGTGCCAGCAGCTTGTTCCTAGCTGGCGAGCAGTACTTC
CDR3: CASSLFLAGEQYF

length: 19
V: TRBV7-2
J: TRBJ2-6
size: .
D: TRBD2
DNA: TGTGCCAGCAGCTTAGCTCCACTAGCGGGAGTGGGTGGGGCCAACGTCCTGACTTTC
CDR3: CASSLAPLAGVGGANVLTF

length: 10
V: TRBV20-1
J: TRBJ1-1
size: once
D: .
DNA: TGCAGTGCGGGAGTCACTGAAGCTTTCTTT
CDR3: CSAGVTEAFF

length: 16
V: TRBV7-2
J: TRBJ2-1
size: .
D: .
DNA: TGTGCCAGCAGCTTATTCCTCTTAGCGACCTACAATGAGCAGTTCTTC
CDR3: CASSLFLLATYNEQFF

length: 13
V: TRBV2
J: TRBJ1-2
size: .
D: .
DNA: TGTGCCAGCAGTGTAGACACCTACTATGGCTACACCTTC
CDR3: CASSVDTYYGYTF

length: 13
V: TRBV2
J: TRBJ2-1
size: few
D: .
DNA: TGTGCCAGCAGTGAAGCCAGGTACAATGAGCAGTTCTTC
CDR3: CASSEARYNEQFF

length: 17
V: TRBV6-4
J: TRBJ1-1
size: .
D: TRBD1
DNA: TGTGCCAGCAGTCACAGGGGGCTGATTACGTGGGACACTGAAGCTTTCTTT
CDR3: CASSHRGLITWDTEAFF

length: 13
V: TRBV27
J: TRBJ1-1
size: .
D: .
DNA: TGTGCCAGCCAGAAATTCCGGGGGACTGAAGCTTTCTTT
CDR3: CASQKFRGTEAFF

length: 15
V: TRBV19
J: TRBJ1-4
size: .
D: TRBD1
DNA: TGTGCCAGTAGCTCGTGGGGGACAGGGCAAGAAAAACTGTTTTTT
CDR3: CASSSWGTGQEKLFF

length: 15
V: TRBV9
J: TRBJ2-5
size: .
D: .
DNA: TGTGCCAGCAGCGTAGGTGGGGGGGCCGGAGAGACCCAGTACTTC
CDR3: CASSVGGGAGETQYF

length: 16
V: TRBV5-1
J: TRBJ2-2
size: .
D: .
DNA: TGCGCCAGCAGCTTCGGGACACTTCAGAACACCGGGGAGCTGTTTTTT
CDR3: CASSFGTLQNTGELFF

length: 14
V: TRBV5-5
J: TRBJ1-2
size: .
D: .
DNA: TGTGCCAGCAGCGCGGGACGGGTTAACTATGGCTACACCTTC
CDR3: CASSAGRVNYGYTF

length: 14
V: TRBV2
J: TRBJ2-3
size: .
D: TRBD1
DNA: TGTGCCAGCAGTTTTGGACAGGGGGCAGATACGCAGTATTTT
CDR3: CASSFGQGADTQYF

length: 14
V: TRBV6-5
J: TRBJ2-7
size: .
D: TRBD1
DNA: TGTGCCAGCAGTTCCCGGGACAGGGACTACGAGCAGTACTTC
CDR3: CASSSRDRDYEQYF

length: 15
V: TRBV18
J: TRBJ1-2
size: once
D: .
DNA: TGTGCCAGCTCACCTACAGATTCAGCTAACTATGGCTACACCTTC
CDR3: CASSPTDSANYGYTF

length: 14
V: TRBV6-5
J: TRBJ2-7
size: .
D: TRBD1
DNA: TGTGCCAGCAGCCGCGGACAGGGTTACTACGAGCAGTACTTC
CDR3: CASSRGQGYYEQYF